The next 25 T cell receptor beta chains were all read from a single sample in a study of T cells in Graves' hyperthyroidism and ophthalmopathy. What was amplified from RNA transcripts were TCR beta CDR3 regions. RT-PCR in the first round (using the HTBI primer set) targeted the TCR CDR3. In TCRdb, the multiplex PCR reads were re-called with MiXCR into one record per CDR3 protein. The sample comprises 400,000 to 550,000 distinct CDR3 sequences, approximately 24% of which are singletons, and over 9% rests with the top ten. The source material was blood. These TCRs come from a woman in her 30s with Graves' ophthalmopathy.

This clonotype was observed many times. V is TRBV13 and J is TRBJ1-5; D not resolved. From germline, CDR1 is PRHDT and CDR2 FYEKMQ (reference sequence). The V end was cut by 3 bases, the J end by 6 bases, with 12 bases between. The CDR3 covers 14 residues. This chain's CDR3 is CASSLKGSGQPQHF. DNA for the CDR3: TGTGCCAGCAGCTTGAAGGGTTCAGGTCAGCCCCAGCATTTT.

The J gene is TRBJ2-2, the V gene TRBV20-1; TRBD2 matches at 10 bases. The CDR3 consists of 15 residues. The junction had 4 bases not matched to a gene; V was cut back by 0 bases and J by 6 bases. Germline loops: CDR1 DFQATT, CDR2 SNEGSKA (reference sequence). CDR3 residues: CSARDTSGTAGELFF. CDR3 sequence (DNA): TGCAGTGCTAGAGATACTAGCGGGACCGCCGGGGAGCTGTTTTTT.

The chain carries TRBV18 and TRBJ1-1; D gene uncertain. V lost 2 bases and J lost 0, with 13 bases in between. Germline lookup yields CDR1 KGHSH and CDR2 LQKENI. The CDR3 extends over 16 amino acids. The CDR3, as DNA: TGTGCCAGCTCACCAATCCTCGACCAAATGAACACTGAAGCTTTCTTT. As protein: CASSPILDQMNTEAFF.

This clonotype was recorded at least ten times. The chain employs TRBV7-8 and TRBJ1-1; D not certain. The CDR3 is 13 residues long. Germline V gene data show CDR1 as SGHVS and CDR2 as FQNEAQ. V lost 2 bases and J 7 bases, leaving 11 bases between the germline ends. CDR3 nucleotide sequence: TGTGCCAGCAGCTTAATGGCACCGGGTGAAGCTTTCTTT. It codes for CASSLMAPGEAFF. Combining the CDR3 with reference TRBV7-8 and TRBJ1-1 gives the whole variable domain GAGVSQSPRYKVAKRGQDVALRCDPISGHVSLFWYQQALGQGPEFLTYFQNEAQLDKSGLPSDRFFAERPEGSVSTLKIQRTQQEDSAVYLCASSLMAPGEAFFGQGTRLTVV.

Remarks on this clonotype: One end of the junction does not line up with germline, which may come from a read error. This chain connects TRBV2 to TRBJ2-2; maybe TRBD2 (5 bases). The CDR3 is made up of 14 amino acids. Germline values: CDR1 SNHLY, CDR2 FYNNEI. This chain's CDR3 is CASSEVTATGELCF. DNA for the CDR3: TGTGCCAGCAGTGAAGTAACAGCTACCGGGGAGCTGTGTTTT.

The chain couples TRBV12-3 or TRBV12-4 to TRBJ1-2, with D possibly being TRBD1 (5 bases). Trimming took off 8 bases at V and 5 bases at J, with 15 bases between the two ends. This CDR3 is 13 amino acids long. The CDR3 bases are TGTGCCAGCGGGGGGGGTGGAGGGTATGGCTACACCTTC. This encodes CASGGGGGYGYTF.

This chain connects TRBV20-1 to TRBJ1-5, with 8 bases that match TRBD1. V gave up 5 bases and J gave up 6 bases; unmatched junction bases: 6. Looked up from germline, CDR1 is DFQATT and CDR2 is SNEGSKA (reference sequence). The CDR3 sequence is 13 residues long. The CDR3 sequence is CSADGQGGQPQHF. Here the CDR3 DNA reads TGCAGTGCTGACGGACAGGGAGGTCAGCCCCAGCATTTT.

The table lists this clonotype with many counts. The genes are TRBV3-1 and TRBJ2-5; D may be TRBD1 or TRBD2 (5 bases each). Germline V gives CDR1 LGHDT, CDR2 YNNKEL (reference sequence). The ends were cut back, 5 bases at V and 3 bases at J, with 7 bases in the middle. The CDR3 runs to 12 residues. The CDR3 spells CASSGTKETQYF. The CDR3 DNA follows: TGTGCCAGCAGCGGGACGAAAGAGACCCAGTACTTC.

This clonotype occurred once. The junction departs from germline at one end; a sequencing error may be responsible. J is TRBJ2-7 and V is TRBV6-1; D might be TRBD1 or TRBD2, each matching 5 bases. The CDR3 has 15 amino acids. Germline-derived CDR1 and CDR2 are MNHNS and SASEGT. The CDR3 region is CASSEAGPLSHEQYF. The CDR3 DNA follows: TGTGCCAGCAGTGAAGCGGGACCCCTCTCCCACGAGCAGTACTTC.

The chain uses TRBV6-1 and TRBJ2-7, with a tentative D call TRBD2 (5 bases). Trimming left V 2 bases short and J 4 bases short, with 9 bases between. CDR1 is MNHNS, CDR2 SASEGT, per germline. CDR3 length: 13 residues. CDR3 loop: CASSEWGDYEQYF. CDR3 nucleotides: TGTGCCAGCAGTGAATGGGGAGATTACGAGCAGTACTTC.

This chain links TRBV7-9 with TRBJ1-1; 8 bases are shared with TRBD1. Germline V lookup: CDR1 SEHNR, CDR2 FQNEAQ (reference sequence). The CDR3 runs to 13 residues. The V segment lost 5 bases and the J segment 8 bases; nucleotides outside the gene matches: 7. For the CDR3, the DNA is TGTGCCAGCAGCACCGGACAGGGTAAGGAAGCTTTCTTT. Translation gives CASSTGQGKEAFF.

This clonotype was detected many times. This chain links TRBV7-2 with TRBJ2-7, with TRBD2 identical over 9 bases. The CDR3 runs 14 residues. Germline CDR1 is SGHTA and CDR2 is FQGNSA. V was pared by 5 bases and J by 2 bases, with 4 bases of the junction left unmatched. CDR3 sequence: CASSVSGGPYEQYF. The CDR3, as DNA: TGTGCCAGCAGCGTCAGCGGGGGGCCCTACGAGCAGTACTTC.

This rearrangement joins TRBV20-1 to TRBJ2-7; either TRBD1 or TRBD2 may fit D (5 bases each). Trimming cost V 2 bases and J 6 bases, with 11 bases left between them. The CDR3 spans 12 residues. Germline values: CDR1 DFQATT, CDR2 SNEGSKA (reference sequence). The CDR3 DNA follows: TGCAGTGCTAGACTCGACAGCGGCGAGCAGTACTTC. Translating it yields CSARLDSGEQYF.

In this sample, this clonotype turned up many times. The chain uses TRBV6-5 and TRBJ2-6, with D possibly TRBD1 on 8 matching bases. Per the germline V gene, CDR1 is MNHEY and CDR2 is SVGAGI. Deletions cut 5 bases from V and 0 bases from J, with 11 bases between. This CDR3 has 16 amino acids. CDR3: CASSNRGGSGANVLTF. Here the CDR3 DNA reads TGTGCCAGCAGTAACAGGGGGGGCTCTGGGGCCAACGTCCTGACTTTC.

The V and J genes are TRBV7-3 and TRBJ2-5; TRBD2 agrees at 8 bases. V trimming: 0 bases; J trimming: 5 bases; junction bases outside the gene matches: 5. Germline V gene sequence: CDR1 SGHTA, CDR2 FQGTGA. CDR3 length: 15 amino acids. Here the CDR3 DNA reads TGTGCCAGCAGCTTAACTAACGGGAGGGGGGAGACCCAGTACTTC. Amino acids: CASSLTNGRGETQYF.

This clonotype came up many times. CDR3: CASSQVDRGSGNTIYF. DNA for the CDR3: TGCGCCAGCAGCCAAGTGGACAGGGGAAGTGGAAACACCATATATTTT. The chain carries TRBV4-1 and TRBJ1-3; TRBD1 agrees at 9 bases. With V trimmed by 1 base and J by 3 bases, 4 bases remained unmatched. The length of the CDR3 is 16 residues. Germline CDR1 reads MGHRA; CDR2 reads YSYEKL.

This clonotype has a count of ten or more. The chain employs TRBV6-1 and TRBJ2-7, with 9 bases fitting TRBD1. Germline V gives CDR1 MNHNS, CDR2 SASEGT. The CDR3 covers 14 residues. After removal of 3 bases from V and 4 bases from J, the junction contained 4 bases not matched to a gene. CDR3 in DNA: TGTGCCAGCAGTGACGGGACAGGGTTTTACGAGCAGTACTTC. It codes for CASSDGTGFYEQYF.

This clonotype occurred many times. V gene TRBV6-5 combines with J gene TRBJ1-6; D not resolved. The ends were cut back, 3 bases at V and 13 bases at J, with 22 bases in the middle. CDR3 length: 16 amino acids. Germline lookup yields CDR1 MNHEY and CDR2 SVGAGI. The DNA for the CDR3 is TGTGCCAGCAGTTATCAACACCAGGACGCGGGGTTTCCCCTCCACTTT. Amino acids: CASSYQHQDAGFPLHF.

The chain uses TRBV7-2 and TRBJ1-5; possible D gene TRBD1, 5 bases. CDR1 and CDR2 from the germline V gene are SGHTA and FQGNSA. The CDR3 consists of 15 residues. Trimming took off 7 bases at V and 2 bases at J, with 15 bases between the two ends. The CDR3 bases are TGTGCCAGCATCCCACCCGGGGGAGGCAATCAGCCCCAGCATTTT. Translation gives CASIPPGGGNQPQHF.

This clonotype was counted at least ten times. V and J are TRBV12-3 or TRBV12-4 and TRBJ2-7; 8 nucleotides line up with TRBD2. The CDR3 sequence is 14 residues long. V trimming: 7 bases; J trimming: 2 bases; junction bases outside the gene matches: 7. CDR3 in DNA: TGTGCCAGCACCGGCCCGACTAGCGCCTACGAGCAGTACTTC. It translates to CASTGPTSAYEQYF.

This clonotype was seen repeatedly, ten times or more. The gene calls are TRBV7-8 and TRBJ2-5; 8 nucleotides line up with TRBD1. Trimming removed 4 bases from V and 4 bases from J; junction bases left unmatched: 8. Germline values: CDR1 SGHVS, CDR2 FQNEAQ. The CDR3 spans 15 residues. The CDR3 DNA sequence: TGTGCCAGCAGCTCCGTCAGGACAGGGAGAGAGACCCAGTACTTC. It translates to CASSSVRTGRETQYF.

This clonotype was counted many times. The chain is built from TRBV27 and TRBJ2-7; 9 nucleotides match TRBD2. V lost 5 bases and J lost 0; bases outside the gene matches: 11. Germline assignment: CDR1 MNHEY and CDR2 SMNVEV (reference sequence). The CDR3 contains 17 residues. The CDR3 nucleotides are TGTGCCAGCAGTCCCTCCGGTCTAGCGGGGAACTCCTACGAGCAGTACTTC. Protein product: CASSPSGLAGNSYEQYF.

This clonotype was counted a few times. The chain's CDR3 is CASSLVALNTEAFF. The CDR3 DNA reads TGTGCCAGCAGCTTAGTGGCCCTGAACACTGAAGCTTTCTTT. The chain carries TRBV7-9 and TRBJ1-1; unclear D gene. V shed 1 base and J shed 0 bases, with 6 bases lying between them. CDR3 length: 14 amino acids. CDR1 is SEHNR, CDR2 FQNEAQ, per germline (reference sequence).

Many counts were recorded for this clonotype. A much more abundant neighbour one base away suggests this may be a read error. V is TRBV12-3 or TRBV12-4 and J is TRBJ1-6; D is unclear. The CDR3 has 13 amino acids. The chain's CDR3 is CASTQGRGSPLRF. CDR3 bases: TGTGCCAGCACCCAAGGTCGTGGTTCACCCCTCCGCTTT.

This clonotype was recorded at least ten times. This chain joins TRBV20-1 and TRBJ2-5, with TRBD2 identical over 13 bases. V lost 0 bases and J lost 5; bases outside the gene matches: 12. CDR1 and CDR2 (germline): DFQATT, SNEGSKA (reference sequence). CDR3 length equals 18 residues. CDR3 residues: CSARDSALAGGSVETQYF. DNA for the CDR3: TGCAGTGCTAGAGATTCGGCACTAGCGGGGGGGTCAGTGGAGACCCAGTACTTC.